This is a list of T cell receptor beta chains from one sample in a study of identical twins. TCRdb fed the 5' RACE reads into MiXCR, producing one record per CDR3 protein. The repertoire has about 810,000 distinct CDR3 sequences, over 9% of them found once; the top ten carry about 1.6%. This same sample was also part of a study on yellow fever vaccine responses in identical twins.

Specimen: PBMCs. The receptor set was obtained from a young woman in good health. Each CDR3 is given with its conserved first and last residue. D genes are given only for firm matches. Clone size is stated in some rows and not others, as once, few, many or a class when expanded.

clone size: few
J gene: TRBJ2-7
V gene: TRBV3-1
D gene: TRBD1
CDR3 DNA: TGTGCCAGCAGCCAAGTTCCCCAACGACAGGGTGGTTCCTACGAGCAGTACTTC
CDR3 protein: CASSQVPQRQGGSYEQYF

clone size: few
J gene: TRBJ2-2
V gene: TRBV24-1
D gene: NA
CDR3 DNA: TGTGCCACCAGTCGGGGGCGGGAGAAAGCCGGGGAGCTGTTTTTT
CDR3 protein: CATSRGREKAGELFF

clone size: NA
J gene: TRBJ1-1
V gene: TRBV14
D gene: NA
CDR3 DNA: TGTGCCAGCAGCCGAGACCGACAGTCGGCTTTCTTT
CDR3 protein: CASSRDRQSAFF

clone size: NA
J gene: TRBJ1-2
V gene: TRBV7-9
D gene: NA
CDR3 DNA: TGTGCCAGCAGCGCCCGGGACGGAGGTCTTAACTATGGCTACACCTTC
CDR3 protein: CASSARDGGLNYGYTF

clone size: few
J gene: TRBJ2-2
V gene: TRBV3-1
D gene: NA
CDR3 DNA: TGTGCCAGCAGCCAACAAGCTAGCGTAAGGACCGGGGAGCTGTTTTTT
CDR3 protein: CASSQQASVRTGELFF

clone size: many
J gene: TRBJ2-2
V gene: TRBV3-1
D gene: NA
CDR3 DNA: TGTGCCAGCAGAATCAACACCGGGGAGCTGTTTTTT
CDR3 protein: CASRINTGELFF

clone size: few
J gene: TRBJ1-5
V gene: TRBV10-3
D gene: NA
CDR3 DNA: TGTGCCATCAGTGAGTCGAATTATTATAAGTCCGTACAGGGACGTCAGCCCCAGCATTTT
CDR3 protein: CAISESNYYKSVQGRQPQHF

clone size: NA
J gene: TRBJ2-1
V gene: TRBV20-1
D gene: NA
CDR3 DNA: TGCAGTGCCTGGGACCCCAGTTCCTACAATGAGCAGTTCTTC
CDR3 protein: CSAWDPSSYNEQFF

clone size: few
J gene: TRBJ1-3
V gene: TRBV6-5
D gene: TRBD1
CDR3 DNA: TGTGCCAGCAGTTACCCCGGACAGGGGTTGGGAAACACCATATATTTT
CDR3 protein: CASSYPGQGLGNTIYF

clone size: few
J gene: TRBJ2-1
V gene: TRBV5-1
D gene: NA
CDR3 DNA: TGCGCCAGCAGCTTGGGGCTCTCCAGGGGAGGTCCCTCCAATGAGCAGTTCTTC
CDR3 protein: CASSLGLSRGGPSNEQFF

clone size: few
J gene: TRBJ1-1
V gene: TRBV4-1
D gene: NA
CDR3 DNA: TGCGCCAGCAGCCTCCCCTGGCAGGAAACAGATTTGAACACTGAAGCTTTCTTT
CDR3 protein: CASSLPWQETDLNTEAFF

clone size: few
J gene: TRBJ1-2
V gene: TRBV7-9
D gene: NA
CDR3 DNA: TGTGCCAGCAGCTTCGATTGGGAGGGATATGGCTACACCTTC
CDR3 protein: CASSFDWEGYGYTF

clone size: few
J gene: TRBJ1-2
V gene: TRBV4-1
D gene: NA
CDR3 DNA: TGCGCCAGCAGCCATAACAGGGTGGAAGGCTACACCTTC
CDR3 protein: CASSHNRVEGYTF

clone size: NA
J gene: TRBJ2-5
V gene: TRBV29-1
D gene: TRBD1
CDR3 DNA: TGCAGCGTCGGGAACAGGGGATTCCAAGAGACCCAGTACTTC
CDR3 protein: CSVGNRGFQETQYF

clone size: many
J gene: TRBJ1-3
V gene: TRBV4-1
D gene: NA
CDR3 DNA: TGCGCCAGCAGCCAAGAGACGAGCTCTGGAAACACCATATATTTT
CDR3 protein: CASSQETSSGNTIYF

clone size: many
J gene: TRBJ2-3
V gene: TRBV24-1
D gene: TRBD2
CDR3 DNA: TGTGCCACCACTAGCGGGAGGGCCACAGATACGCAGTATTTT
CDR3 protein: CATTSGRATDTQYF

clone size: NA
J gene: TRBJ2-7
V gene: TRBV4-1
D gene: NA
CDR3 DNA: TGCGCCAGCAGCCAAGATTTCGAGGGGGAGCAGTACTTC
CDR3 protein: CASSQDFEGEQYF

clone size: many
J gene: TRBJ1-1
V gene: TRBV12-3/TRBV12-4
D gene: NA
CDR3 DNA: TGTGCCAGCAGTTTAGCCGCGGGGACTGAAGCTTTCTTT
CDR3 protein: CASSLAAGTEAFF

clone size: few
J gene: TRBJ2-1
V gene: TRBV28
D gene: NA
CDR3 DNA: TGTGCCAGCAGTCCCCTAGCGAGGGATGAGCAGTTCTTC
CDR3 protein: CASSPLARDEQFF

clone size: few
J gene: TRBJ2-2
V gene: TRBV24-1
D gene: NA
CDR3 DNA: TGTGCCACGCAGGGGTGGGACTCCACCGGGGAGCTGTTTTTT
CDR3 protein: CATQGWDSTGELFF

clone size: few
J gene: TRBJ2-2
V gene: TRBV29-1
D gene: NA
CDR3 DNA: TGCAGCGTTGAAGCTGGGCAGGCTAACGGGGAGCTGTTTTTT
CDR3 protein: CSVEAGQANGELFF

clone size: many
J gene: TRBJ1-5
V gene: TRBV12-3/TRBV12-4
D gene: TRBD1
CDR3 DNA: TGTGCCAGCAGTACAGGGGAGGGCCAGCCCCAGCATTTT
CDR3 protein: CASSTGEGQPQHF

clone size: NA
J gene: TRBJ2-7
V gene: TRBV27
D gene: NA
CDR3 DNA: TGTGCCAGCAGTCCGGACAGGGATCTAGCGGCCACGACCGGCGAGCAGTACTTC
CDR3 protein: CASSPDRDLAATTGEQYF

clone size: NA
J gene: TRBJ2-1
V gene: TRBV5-5
D gene: TRBD2
CDR3 DNA: TGTGCCAGCAGCTTTGCCCCGCGGGAGGAGCAGTTCTTC
CDR3 protein: CASSFAPREEQFF

clone size: many
J gene: TRBJ1-1
V gene: TRBV5-6
D gene: NA
CDR3 DNA: TGTGCCAGCAGCTTGCGGTATCGTGAAGCTTTCTTT
CDR3 protein: CASSLRYREAFF

clone size: many
J gene: TRBJ2-7
V gene: TRBV12-3/TRBV12-4
D gene: NA
CDR3 DNA: TGTGCCAGCAGTCCCACCGGGGGGCCGTACGAGCAGTACTTC
CDR3 protein: CASSPTGGPYEQYF

clone size: many
J gene: TRBJ2-1
V gene: TRBV20-1
D gene: TRBD1
CDR3 DNA: TGCAGAGCTTCGACAGGGGAGGACAATGAGCAGTTCTTC
CDR3 protein: CRASTGEDNEQFF

clone size: NA
J gene: TRBJ2-5
V gene: TRBV7-2
D gene: TRBD2
CDR3 DNA: TGTGCCAGCAGCTTTCAAGCGGGGGGGCGGGAGACCCAGTACTTC
CDR3 protein: CASSFQAGGRETQYF

clone size: many
J gene: TRBJ1-4
V gene: TRBV12-3/TRBV12-4
D gene: TRBD1
CDR3 DNA: TGTGCCAGCAGTTTGGGCACAGGGGGTGGTGAAAAACTGTTTTTT
CDR3 protein: CASSLGTGGGEKLFF

clone size: NA
J gene: TRBJ2-1
V gene: TRBV5-4
D gene: TRBD2
CDR3 DNA: TGTGCCAGCAGCGGAAGGACTAGAGGCCACAATGAGCAGTTCTTC
CDR3 protein: CASSGRTRGHNEQFF

clone size: NA
J gene: TRBJ1-5
V gene: TRBV6-1
D gene: NA
CDR3 DNA: TGTGCCAGCAGTCCGGGCCCGGGGGGTCAGCCCCAGCATTTT
CDR3 protein: CASSPGPGGQPQHF